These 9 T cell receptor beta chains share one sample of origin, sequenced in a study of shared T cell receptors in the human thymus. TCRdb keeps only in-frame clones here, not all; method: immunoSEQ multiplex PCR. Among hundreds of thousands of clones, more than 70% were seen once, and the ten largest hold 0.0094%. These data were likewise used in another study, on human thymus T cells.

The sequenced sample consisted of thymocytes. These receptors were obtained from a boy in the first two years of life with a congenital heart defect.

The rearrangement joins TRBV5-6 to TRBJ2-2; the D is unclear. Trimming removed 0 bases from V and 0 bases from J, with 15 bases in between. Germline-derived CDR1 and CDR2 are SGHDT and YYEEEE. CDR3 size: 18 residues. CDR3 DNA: TGTGCCAGCAGCTTGGGGGTAATGTCCAGGTCGAACACCGGGGAGCTGTTTTTT. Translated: CASSLGVMSRSNTGELFF.

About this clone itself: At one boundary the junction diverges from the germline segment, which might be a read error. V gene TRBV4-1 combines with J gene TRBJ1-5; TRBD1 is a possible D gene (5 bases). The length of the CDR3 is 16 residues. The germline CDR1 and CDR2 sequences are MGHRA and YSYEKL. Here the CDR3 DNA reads TGTGCCAGCAGCCAAGAGATAGGACACATTAATCAGCCCCAGCATTTT. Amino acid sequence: CASSQEIGHINQPQHF.

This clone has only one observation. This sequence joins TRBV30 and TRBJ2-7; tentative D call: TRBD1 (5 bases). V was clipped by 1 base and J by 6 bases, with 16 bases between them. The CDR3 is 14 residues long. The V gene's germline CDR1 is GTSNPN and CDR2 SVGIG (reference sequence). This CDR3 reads CAWSGPGRATEQYF. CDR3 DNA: TGTGCCTGGAGTGGCCCCGGCAGGGCCACCGAGCAGTACTTC. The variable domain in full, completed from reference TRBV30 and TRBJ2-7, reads SQTIHQWPATLVQPVGSPLSLECTVEGTSNPNLYWYRQAAGRGLQLLFYSVGIGQISSEVPQNLSASRPQDRQFILSSKKLLLSDSGFYLCAWSGPGRATEQYFGPGTRLTVT.

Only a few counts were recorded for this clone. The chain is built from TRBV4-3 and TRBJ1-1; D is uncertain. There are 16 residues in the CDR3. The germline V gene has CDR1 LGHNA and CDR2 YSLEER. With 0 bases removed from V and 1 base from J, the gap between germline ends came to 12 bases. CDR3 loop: CASSQDKLRGNTEAFF. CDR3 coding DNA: TGCGCCAGCAGCCAAGATAAATTAAGAGGGAACACTGAAGCTTTCTTT.

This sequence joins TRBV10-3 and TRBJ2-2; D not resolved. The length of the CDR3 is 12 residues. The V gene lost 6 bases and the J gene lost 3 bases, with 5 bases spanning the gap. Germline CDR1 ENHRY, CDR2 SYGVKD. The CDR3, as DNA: TGTGCCATCAGACTATACACCGGGGAGCTGTTTTTT. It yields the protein CAIRLYTGELFF.

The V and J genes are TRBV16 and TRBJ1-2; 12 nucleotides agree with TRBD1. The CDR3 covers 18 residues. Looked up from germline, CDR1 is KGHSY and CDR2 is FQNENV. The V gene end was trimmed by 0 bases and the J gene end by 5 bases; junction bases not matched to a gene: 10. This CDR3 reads CASSQSPARDRGLYGYTF. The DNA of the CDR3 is TGTGCCAGCAGCCAATCGCCGGCTAGGGACAGGGGGCTTTATGGCTACACCTTC.

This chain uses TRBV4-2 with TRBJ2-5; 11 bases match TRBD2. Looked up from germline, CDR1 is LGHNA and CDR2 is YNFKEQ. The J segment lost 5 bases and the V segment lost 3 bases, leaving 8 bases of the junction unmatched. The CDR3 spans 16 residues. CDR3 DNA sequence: TGTGCCAGCAGCCAGCCTAGCGGGAGGCGGGGGGAGACCCAGTACTTC. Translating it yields CASSQPSGRRGETQYF.

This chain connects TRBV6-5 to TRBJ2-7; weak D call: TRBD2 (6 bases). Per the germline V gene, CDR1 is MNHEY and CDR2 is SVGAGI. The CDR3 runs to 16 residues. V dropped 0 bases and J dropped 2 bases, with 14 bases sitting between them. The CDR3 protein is CASSYSPPSAPYEQYF. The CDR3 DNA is TGTGCCAGCAGTTACTCCCCCCCTAGCGCACCCTACGAGCAGTACTTC.

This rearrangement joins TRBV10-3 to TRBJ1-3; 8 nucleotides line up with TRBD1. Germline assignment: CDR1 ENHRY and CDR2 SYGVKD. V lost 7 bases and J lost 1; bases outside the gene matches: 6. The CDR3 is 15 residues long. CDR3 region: CAIKRTGQSGNTIYF. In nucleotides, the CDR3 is TGTGCCATCAAACGGACAGGGCAATCTGGAAACACCATATATTTT.